A selection of T cell receptor beta chains follows, all from one sample in a study of molecular identifiers for immune sequencing clone quantification. From the PCR reads, TCRdb called clonotypes with MiXCR, one entry per CDR3 protein. The sample lists more than 95,000 distinct CDR3 sequences; more than 20% were seen once. Sequenced: naive CD8+ T cells from blood, with Jurkat cell RNA spiked in. All receptors come from a human donor in good health. Some libraries in this study had Jurkat cell RNA spiked in. Each CDR3 is given with its conserved first and last residue. A D gene is named only where the DNA matches it firmly. Size values are once, few and many counts, or a class for expanded clones, and some rows have none.

V: TRBV6-2/TRBV6-3; J: TRBJ2-2; D: TRBD1; size: .; DNA: TGTGCCAGCAGCCTAACAGGGGGCCCCGGGGAGCTGTTTTTT; CDR3: CASSLTGGPGELFF
V: TRBV6-1; J: TRBJ2-7; D: TRBD1; size: .; DNA: TGTGCCAGCAGCGAGGGACAGGGTAGCTCCTACGAGCAGCACTTC; CDR3: CASSEGQGSSYEQHF
V: TRBV7-6; J: TRBJ2-7; D: TRBD1; size: many; DNA: TGTGCCAGCGGGACAGACTACGAGCAGTACTTC; CDR3: CASGTDYEQYF
V: TRBV4-1; J: TRBJ2-1; D: .; size: .; DNA: TGCGCCAGCAGCCTCACGGGACTGCGTGCCTACAATGAGCAGTTCTTC; CDR3: CASSLTGLRAYNEQFF
V: TRBV6-5; J: TRBJ1-1; D: TRBD1; size: many; DNA: TGTGCCAGCAGCCTCTCGGGACAGCGTTCTGAAGCTTTCTTT; CDR3: CASSLSGQRSEAFF
V: TRBV4-2; J: TRBJ2-1; D: .; size: few; DNA: TGTGCCAGCAGCCAAGACGACCCGGGAAAACAGTTCTTC; CDR3: CASSQDDPGKQFF
V: TRBV28; J: TRBJ2-7; D: .; size: few; DNA: TGTGCCAGCAGTTTAACTTCCCGCGGCGAGCGGTACTTC; CDR3: CASSLTSRGERYF
V: TRBV7-9; J: TRBJ2-1; D: TRBD2; size: many; DNA: TGTGCCAGCAGCTCTAGCGGGATATCCTACAATGAGCAGTTCTTC; CDR3: CASSSSGISYNEQFF
V: TRBV28; J: TRBJ2-7; D: TRBD2; size: many; DNA: TGTGCCAGCAGTAGCCAGTGGACTAGCGGGGGACCCTCCTACGAGCAGTACTTC; CDR3: CASSSQWTSGGPSYEQYF
V: TRBV30; J: TRBJ2-1; D: .; size: many; DNA: TGTGCCTGGCATCACAGAGGACGACCCTACAATGAGCAGTTCTTC; CDR3: CAWHHRGRPYNEQFF
V: TRBV7-9; J: TRBJ2-7; D: .; size: few; DNA: TGTGCCAGCAGCCCTACCGGGACACCTTACGAGCAGTACTTC; CDR3: CASSPTGTPYEQYF
V: TRBV5-4; J: TRBJ2-3; D: TRBD1; size: few; DNA: TGTGCCAGCAGGCCCGGGACAGGGGGCACAGATACGCAGTATTTT; CDR3: CASRPGTGGTDTQYF
V: TRBV20-1; J: TRBJ2-7; D: TRBD2; size: many; DNA: TGCAGTGCTGGGGACACCCCACGACTAGCGGAGGTCTACGAGCAGTACTTC; CDR3: CSAGDTPRLAEVYEQYF